Below, one T cell receptor (beta chain) is given with its context. Its antigen is unknown. This specimen comes from a study of CXCR3-negative and CXCR3-positive naive CD8 T cells. Findings and caveats of the study: The level of CXCR3 expression partially decreased after cryopreservation; the majority of assays used fresh PBMCs. TRB CDR3s of CXCR3-positive naive cells were more hydrophobic than those of CXCR3-negative naive cells.

UMI-labeled 5' RACE yielded the TRB cDNA libraries. TCRdb derives one entry per CDR3 protein from the 5' RACE reads, leaving out DNA. The sample has roughly 93,000 distinct CDR3 sequences. The CDR3 runs to 17 residues. The V gene is TRBV12-3 or TRBV12-4, the J gene TRBJ2-5; TCRdb picks TRBD1, but there is no DNA to check that call. This clonotype was sampled from a human donor in good health. Some clones in this sample may be carry-over from other donors' samples. Sample: naive CXCR3+ CD8+ T cells from blood. Subset denoted: CD45RO-CCR7+CD27+CD95- naive CD8+ T cells expressing CXCR3 (TNR3+). CDR3 protein: CASSPGSLDRAKETQYF.